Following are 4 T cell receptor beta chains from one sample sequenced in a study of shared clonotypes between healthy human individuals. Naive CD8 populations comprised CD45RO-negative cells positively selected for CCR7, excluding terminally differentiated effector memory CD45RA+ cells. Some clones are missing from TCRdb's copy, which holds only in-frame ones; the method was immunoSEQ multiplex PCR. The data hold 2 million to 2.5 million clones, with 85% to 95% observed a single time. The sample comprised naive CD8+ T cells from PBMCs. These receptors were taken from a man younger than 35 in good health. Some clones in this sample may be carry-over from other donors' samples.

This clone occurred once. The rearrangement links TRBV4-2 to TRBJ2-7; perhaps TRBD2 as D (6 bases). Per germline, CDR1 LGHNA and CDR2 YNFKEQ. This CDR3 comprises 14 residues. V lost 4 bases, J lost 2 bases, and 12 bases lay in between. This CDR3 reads CASSPPSGAYEQYF. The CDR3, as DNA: TGTGCCAGCAGCCCACCCTCGGGGGCCTACGAGCAGTACTTC.

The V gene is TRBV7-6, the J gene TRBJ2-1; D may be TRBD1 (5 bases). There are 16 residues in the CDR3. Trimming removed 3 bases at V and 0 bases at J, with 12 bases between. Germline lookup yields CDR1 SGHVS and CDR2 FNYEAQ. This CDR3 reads CASSLVRVSSYNEQFF. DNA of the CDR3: TGTGCCAGCAGCTTGGTCAGGGTCAGCTCCTACAATGAGCAGTTCTTC.

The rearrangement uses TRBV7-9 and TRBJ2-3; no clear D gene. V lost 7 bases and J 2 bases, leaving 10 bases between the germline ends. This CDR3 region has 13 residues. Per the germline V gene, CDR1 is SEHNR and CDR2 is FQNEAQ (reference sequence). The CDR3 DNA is TGTGCCAGCACCCCGGACCCCACAGATACGCAGTATTTT. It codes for CASTPDPTDTQYF.

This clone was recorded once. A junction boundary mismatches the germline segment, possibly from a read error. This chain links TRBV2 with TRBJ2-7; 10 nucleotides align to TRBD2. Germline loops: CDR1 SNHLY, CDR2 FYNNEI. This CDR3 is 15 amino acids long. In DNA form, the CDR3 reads TGTGCCAGCAGTGAGGGCTTAGCGGGAGGTTTCGATTCCCAATTC. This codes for CASSEGLAGGFDSQF.